This TCR beta chain was sequenced during a study of shared T cell receptors in the human thymus (dated by TCRdb to the early 2020s). Some background on the complete study: The study examined how the human thymus generates shared, self-reactive T-cell receptor alpha chains.

To prepare the library, the immunoSEQ multiplex PCR assay was applied. TCRdb's version of the immuneACCESS table is confined to in-frame rearrangements and falls short of the full clone set. An unresolved V gene accounts for under half of the shortfall where checked; the remainder is of unknown origin. The sample yields some 700,000 clones; 80% to 90% were counted once. More than 0.008% of the sample belongs to the ten largest clones. The CDR3 goes from the cysteine to the phenylalanine over 18 residues. Left in the record is the CDR3 DNA by itself, 54 bases read in frame from the first base. After removal of 0 bases from V and 2 bases from J, the junction retains 7 bases not matched to a gene. The CDR1 and CDR2 encoded by the germline V gene are ENHRY and SYGVKD. This clone turned up a few times. This clone's antigen is unknown. No clone much larger than this one lies a single base away; base qualities are absent.

These data are also associated with another study on human thymus T cells. As described in the second report: Donors were immunologically healthy infants undergoing open corrective cardiac surgery for congenital heart defects in Finland. The thymus tissue came from surgical resects taken out during corrective cardiac surgery. Both the thymic and the peripheral blood repertoires appeared to show biased V and J gene segment usage. According to the related research, thymic TCR repertoires were highly overlapping among unrelated individuals. TCR alpha and beta repertoires from roughly eight infant thymus samples and a few related peripheral blood samples were characterized in the study. The infant donors were roughly 7 to 250 days old, and the cohort included six or seven males and two females. Thymocytes were released mechanically from tissue and stored at -70 °C as pellets of roughly 9-31 million cells. Genomic DNA was extracted from frozen cell pellets with a QIAsymphony instrument. Using the immunoSEQ multiplex PCR assay, the TCRB and TCRAD loci were amplified from a standardized quantity of quality-controlled genomic DNA. The V(D)J region was spanned by amplicons of a length sufficient to cover the CDR3 and to identify V and J genes. The amplicons were sequenced on an Illumina platform via the commercial immunoSEQ service. Primer bias and sequencing errors were corrected as previously described, and TCRAD and TCRB were defined on the basis of the IMGT database. immunoSEQ Analyzer 3.0 and VDJTools were used for repertoire analysis, which covered basic statistics, V/J segment usage, diversity estimates, rarefaction and pairwise overlap. Diversity was estimated using the Chao1, ChaoE, Efron-Thisted, Shannon and inverse Simpson indices, and was also estimated on datasets down-sampled to the size of the smallest sample. For repertoire overlap, CDR3 nucleotide sequence, V gene and J gene had to match strictly, and clustering was done by Jaccard-based multidimensional scaling. On average, thymus samples yielded roughly 800,000 unique TCRB clonotypes, whereas blood samples yielded about 84,000.

Sample: thymocytes. The receptor chain draws on TRBV10-3 and TRBJ2-5; TRBD2 agrees with 12 junctional bases. This sequence originates from a girl under three years old with a congenital heart defect. Donor details come from another sample of the same person, matched by shared clones. CDR3 region: CAISESRLAGDQQETQYF. The nucleotide sequence is given as TGTGCCATCAGTGAGTCTCGACTAGCGGGGGACCAACAAGAGACCCAGTACTTC.